This T cell receptor beta chain was retrieved from a study of T-cell reconstitution after alpha-beta-depleted transplantation in children. Unique molecular identifiers were incorporated into the prepared TCRbeta library. MiXCR was run by TCRdb on the PCR reads, yielding one entry per CDR3 protein. Here the sample spans 420,000 or so distinct CDR3 sequences, roughly 11% being singletons. In this sample, this clonotype turned up a few times. This CDR3 has 15 residues. V shed 5 bases and J 4 bases; nucleotides not matched to a gene: 10. The germline gives CDR1 MNHEY, CDR2 SMNVEV (reference sequence). The TCR originated in a human donor who donated a stem cell graft to a child with acute myeloid leukemia. The sample here was PBMCs from the stem cell graft donor, taken from the stem cell graft. The chain employs TRBV27 and TRBJ2-7; 8 bases fit TRBD1. The CDR3 loop is CASSAPGQGFYEQYF. The CDR3 DNA follows: TGTGCCAGCAGTGCGCCCGGACAGGGATTTTACGAGCAGTACTTC.